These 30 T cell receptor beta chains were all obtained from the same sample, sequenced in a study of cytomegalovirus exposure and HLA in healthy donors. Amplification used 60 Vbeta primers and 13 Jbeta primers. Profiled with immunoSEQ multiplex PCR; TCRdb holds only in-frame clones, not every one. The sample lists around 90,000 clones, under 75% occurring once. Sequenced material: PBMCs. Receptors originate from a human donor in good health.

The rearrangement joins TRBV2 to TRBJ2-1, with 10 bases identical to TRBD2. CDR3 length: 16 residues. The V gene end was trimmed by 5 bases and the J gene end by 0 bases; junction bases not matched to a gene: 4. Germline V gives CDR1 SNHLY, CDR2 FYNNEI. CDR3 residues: CASSLAGASSYNEQFF. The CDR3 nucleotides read TGTGCCAGCAGTCTAGCGGGGGCGAGCTCCTACAATGAGCAGTTCTTC.

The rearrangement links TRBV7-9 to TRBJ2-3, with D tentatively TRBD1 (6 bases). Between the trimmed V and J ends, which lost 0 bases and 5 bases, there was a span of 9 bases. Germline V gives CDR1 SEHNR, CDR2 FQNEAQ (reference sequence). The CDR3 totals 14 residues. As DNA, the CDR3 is TGTGCCAGCAGCTTAGCGGGGGCTGAAGATACGCAGTATTTT. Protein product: CASSLAGAEDTQYF.

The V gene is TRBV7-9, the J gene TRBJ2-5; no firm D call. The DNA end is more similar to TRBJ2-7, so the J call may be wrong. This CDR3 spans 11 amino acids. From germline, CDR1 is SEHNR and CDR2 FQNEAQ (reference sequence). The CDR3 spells CASSASYEQYF. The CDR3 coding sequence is TGTGCCAGCAGCGCGAGCTACGAGCAGTACTTC.

The CDR3, as DNA: TGCGCCAGCAGCGCGCGTGGGGAGGTCTATGGCTACACCTTC. Protein product: CASSARGEVYGYTF. The chain is built from TRBV5-1 and TRBJ1-2; D is unclear. This CDR3 is built from 14 residues. The V and J ends lost 4 bases and 4 bases respectively, with 14 bases between them. The V gene's germline CDR1 is SGHRS and CDR2 YFSETQ.

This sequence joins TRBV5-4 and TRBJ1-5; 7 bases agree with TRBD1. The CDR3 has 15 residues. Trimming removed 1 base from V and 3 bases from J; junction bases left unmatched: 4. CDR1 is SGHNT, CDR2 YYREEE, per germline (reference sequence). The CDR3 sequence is CASSLRGQINQPQHF. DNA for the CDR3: TGTGCCAGCAGCTTGAGGGGACAGATCAATCAGCCCCAGCATTTT.

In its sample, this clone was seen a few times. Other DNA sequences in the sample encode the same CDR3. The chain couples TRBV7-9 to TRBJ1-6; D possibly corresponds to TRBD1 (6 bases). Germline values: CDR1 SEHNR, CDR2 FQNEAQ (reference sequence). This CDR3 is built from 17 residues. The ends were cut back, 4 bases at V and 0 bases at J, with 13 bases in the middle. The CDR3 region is CASSWGGGRSYNSPLHF. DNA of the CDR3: TGTGCCAGCAGCTGGGGGGGCGGTCGCTCCTATAATTCACCCCTCCACTTT.

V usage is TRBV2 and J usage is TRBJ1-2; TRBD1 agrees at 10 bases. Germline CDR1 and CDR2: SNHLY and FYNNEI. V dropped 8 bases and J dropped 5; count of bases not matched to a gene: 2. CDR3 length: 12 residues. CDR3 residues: CASAGQGYGYTF. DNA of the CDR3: TGTGCCAGCGCGGGACAGGGGTATGGCTACACCTTC.

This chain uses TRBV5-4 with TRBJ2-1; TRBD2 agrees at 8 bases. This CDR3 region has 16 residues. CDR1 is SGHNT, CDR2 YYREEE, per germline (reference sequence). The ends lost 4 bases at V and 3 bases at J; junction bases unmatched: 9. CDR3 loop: CASSPEQRGIYNEQFF. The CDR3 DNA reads TGTGCCAGCAGCCCCGAACAGCGGGGGATCTACAATGAGCAGTTCTTC.

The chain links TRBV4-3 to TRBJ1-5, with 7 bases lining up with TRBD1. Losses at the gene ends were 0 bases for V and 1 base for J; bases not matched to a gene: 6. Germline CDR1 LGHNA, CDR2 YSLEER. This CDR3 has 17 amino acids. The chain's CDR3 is CASSQDWGRGSNQPQHF. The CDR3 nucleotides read TGCGCCAGCAGCCAAGATTGGGGCAGGGGGAGCAATCAGCCCCAGCATTTT.

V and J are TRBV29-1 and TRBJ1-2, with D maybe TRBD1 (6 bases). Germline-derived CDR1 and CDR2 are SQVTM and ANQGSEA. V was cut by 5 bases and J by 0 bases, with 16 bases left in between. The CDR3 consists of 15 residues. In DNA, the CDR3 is TGCAGCGTTTATCCCAACCGACAGGCTAACTATGGCTACACCTTC. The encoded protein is CSVYPNRQANYGYTF.

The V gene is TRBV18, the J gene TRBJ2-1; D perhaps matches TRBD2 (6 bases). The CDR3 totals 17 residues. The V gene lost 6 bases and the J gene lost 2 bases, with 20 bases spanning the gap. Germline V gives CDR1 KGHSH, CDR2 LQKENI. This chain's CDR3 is CASSDKEVADPYNEQFF. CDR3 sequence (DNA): TGTGCCAGCTCCGATAAGGAGGTAGCGGACCCCTACAATGAGCAGTTCTTC.

The CDR3 spells CASSARDWKTGVGEKLFF. CDR3 in DNA: TGTGCCAGCAGCGCACGGGACTGGAAGACAGGGGTTGGCGAAAAACTGTTTTTT. The chain is built from TRBV7-9 and TRBJ1-4; 8 bases agree with TRBD1. Germline loops: CDR1 SEHNR, CDR2 FQNEAQ (reference sequence). The J segment lost 8 bases and the V segment lost 5 bases, leaving 19 bases of the junction unmatched. There are 18 residues in the CDR3.

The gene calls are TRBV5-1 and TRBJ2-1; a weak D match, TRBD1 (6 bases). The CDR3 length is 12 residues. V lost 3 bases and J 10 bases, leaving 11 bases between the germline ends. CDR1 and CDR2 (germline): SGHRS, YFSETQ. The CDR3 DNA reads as TGCGCCAGCAGCTCCTCAGGGGCCGAGCAGTTCTTC. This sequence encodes CASSSSGAEQFF.

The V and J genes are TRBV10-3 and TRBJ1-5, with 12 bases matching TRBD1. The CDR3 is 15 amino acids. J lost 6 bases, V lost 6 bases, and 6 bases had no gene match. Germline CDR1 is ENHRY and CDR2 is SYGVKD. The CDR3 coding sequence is TGTGCCATCAGGGGGACAGGGGGCGCCCCTCAGCCCCAGCATTTT. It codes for CAIRGTGGAPQPQHF.

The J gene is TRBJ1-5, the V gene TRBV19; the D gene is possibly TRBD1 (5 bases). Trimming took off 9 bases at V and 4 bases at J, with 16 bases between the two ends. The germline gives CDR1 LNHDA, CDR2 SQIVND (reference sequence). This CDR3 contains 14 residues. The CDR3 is CASTLRAWNQPQHF. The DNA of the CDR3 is TGTGCCAGCACCCTCAGGGCCTGGAATCAGCCCCAGCATTTT.

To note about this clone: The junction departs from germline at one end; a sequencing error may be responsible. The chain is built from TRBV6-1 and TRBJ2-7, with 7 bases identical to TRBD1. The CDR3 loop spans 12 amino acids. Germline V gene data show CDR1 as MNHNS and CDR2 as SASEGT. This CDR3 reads CATSRGQYEQYF. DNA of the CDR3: TGTGCCACCAGTAGGGGGCAATACGAGCAGTACTTC.

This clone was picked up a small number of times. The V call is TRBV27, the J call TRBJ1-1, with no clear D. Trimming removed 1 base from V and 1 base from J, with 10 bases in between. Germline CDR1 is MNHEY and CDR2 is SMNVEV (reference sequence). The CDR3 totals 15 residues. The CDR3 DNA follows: TGTGCCAGCAGTTTATTCGCACTAGCGAACACTGAAGCTTTCTTT. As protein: CASSLFALANTEAFF.

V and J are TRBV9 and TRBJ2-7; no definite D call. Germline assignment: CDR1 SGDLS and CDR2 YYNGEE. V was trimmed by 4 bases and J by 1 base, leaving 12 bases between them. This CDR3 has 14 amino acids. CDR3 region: CASSPSLRSYEQYF. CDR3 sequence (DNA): TGTGCCAGCAGCCCGAGCTTGCGGTCCTACGAGCAGTACTTC.

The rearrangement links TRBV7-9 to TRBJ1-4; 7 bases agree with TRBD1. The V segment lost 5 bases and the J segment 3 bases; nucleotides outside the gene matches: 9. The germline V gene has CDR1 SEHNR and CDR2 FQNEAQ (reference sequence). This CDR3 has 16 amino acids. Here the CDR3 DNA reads TGTGCCAGCAGCGAAAGACAGGGAACACCTAATGAAAAACTGTTTTTT. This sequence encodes CASSERQGTPNEKLFF.

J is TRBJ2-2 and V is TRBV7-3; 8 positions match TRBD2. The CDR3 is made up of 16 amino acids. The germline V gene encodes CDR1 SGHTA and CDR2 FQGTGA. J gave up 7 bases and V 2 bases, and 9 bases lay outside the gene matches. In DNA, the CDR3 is TGTGCCAGCAGCTTACAAAGCGGGGGAACAAGCGGGGAGCTGTTTTTT. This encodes CASSLQSGGTSGELFF.

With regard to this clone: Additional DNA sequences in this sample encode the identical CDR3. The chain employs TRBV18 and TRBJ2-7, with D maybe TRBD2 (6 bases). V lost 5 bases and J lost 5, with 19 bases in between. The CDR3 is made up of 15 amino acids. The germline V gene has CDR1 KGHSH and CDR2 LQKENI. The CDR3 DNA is TGTGCCAGCTCAGCCACTGGGACTGCTAGGCACGAGCAGTACTTC. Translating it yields CASSATGTARHEQYF.

CDR3 DNA sequence: TGTGCCAGCAGCGTAGGTCCAGCCTACGAGCAGTACTTC. Translating gives CASSVGPAYEQYF. This rearrangement joins TRBV9 to TRBJ2-7; D unclear. V dropped 0 bases and J dropped 2 bases, with 6 bases sitting between them. Germline CDR1 SGDLS, CDR2 YYNGEE. This CDR3 comprises 13 residues.

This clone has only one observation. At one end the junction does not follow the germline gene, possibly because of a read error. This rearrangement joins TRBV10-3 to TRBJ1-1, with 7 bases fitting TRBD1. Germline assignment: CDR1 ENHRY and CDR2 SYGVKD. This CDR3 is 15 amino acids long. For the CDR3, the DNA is TGTGCCATCAGTAAAACTAAACAGGGGAACGCTGAAGCTTTCTTT. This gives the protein CAISKTKQGNAEAFF.

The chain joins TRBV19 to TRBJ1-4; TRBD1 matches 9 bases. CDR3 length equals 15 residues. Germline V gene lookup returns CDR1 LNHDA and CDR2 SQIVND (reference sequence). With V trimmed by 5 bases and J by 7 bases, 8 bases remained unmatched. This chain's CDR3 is CASSVTGTGTEKLFF. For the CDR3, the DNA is TGTGCCAGTAGTGTCACCGGGACAGGGACTGAAAAACTGTTTTTT.

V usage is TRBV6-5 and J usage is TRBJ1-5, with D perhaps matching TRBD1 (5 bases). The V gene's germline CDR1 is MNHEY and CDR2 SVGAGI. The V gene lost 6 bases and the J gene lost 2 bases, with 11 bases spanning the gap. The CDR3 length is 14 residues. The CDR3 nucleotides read TGTGCCAGCAGGCGGGGGGAGGGCAATCAGCCCCAGCATTTT. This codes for CASRRGEGNQPQHF.

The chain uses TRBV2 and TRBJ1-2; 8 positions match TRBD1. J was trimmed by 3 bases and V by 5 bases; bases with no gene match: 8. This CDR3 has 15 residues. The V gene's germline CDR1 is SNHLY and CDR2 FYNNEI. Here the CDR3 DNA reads TGTGCCAGCAGTAGCCTATTGACAGGGGACTATGGCTACACCTTC. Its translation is CASSSLLTGDYGYTF. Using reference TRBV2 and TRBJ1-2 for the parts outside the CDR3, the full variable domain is EPEVTQTPSHQVTQMGQEVILRCVPISNHLYFYWYRQILGQKVEFLVSFYNNEISEKSEIFDDQFSVERPDGSNFTLKIRSTKLEDSAMYFCASSSLLTGDYGYTFGSGTRLTVV.

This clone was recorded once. CDR3 amino acids: CASSQERANTEAFF. In DNA, the CDR3 is TGCGCCAGCAGCCAAGAGAGGGCGAACACTGAAGCTTTCTTT. The V call is TRBV4-3, the J call TRBJ1-1; no reliable D call. Trimming removed 0 bases from V and 1 base from J, with 6 bases in between. The CDR3 covers 14 residues. The V gene's germline CDR1 is LGHNA and CDR2 YSLEER.

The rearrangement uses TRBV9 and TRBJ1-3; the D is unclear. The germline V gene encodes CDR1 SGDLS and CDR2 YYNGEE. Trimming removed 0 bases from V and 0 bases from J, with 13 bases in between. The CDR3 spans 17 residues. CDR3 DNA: TGTGCCAGCAGCGTAGCAGGACGTACTAGCTCTGGAAACACCATATATTTT. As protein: CASSVAGRTSSGNTIYF.

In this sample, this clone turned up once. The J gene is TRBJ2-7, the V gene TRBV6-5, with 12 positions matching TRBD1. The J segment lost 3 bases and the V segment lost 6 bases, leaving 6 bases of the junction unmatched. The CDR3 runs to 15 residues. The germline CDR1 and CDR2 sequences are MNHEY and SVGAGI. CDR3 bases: TGTGCCAGCAGAGAGGGACAGGGGGCATTCTACGAGCAGTACTTC. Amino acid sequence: CASREGQGAFYEQYF.

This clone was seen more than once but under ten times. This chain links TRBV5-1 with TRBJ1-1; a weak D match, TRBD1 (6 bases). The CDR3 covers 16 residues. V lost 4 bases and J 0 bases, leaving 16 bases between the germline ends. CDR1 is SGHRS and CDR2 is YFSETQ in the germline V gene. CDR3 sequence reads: CASSRSRGVMNTEAFF. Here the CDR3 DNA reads TGCGCCAGCAGCCGGAGCAGGGGAGTCATGAACACTGAAGCTTTCTTT.